This record concerns one T cell receptor (beta chain) sequence. Antigen specificity is unknown. It was with 60 Vbeta and 13 Jbeta primers that the PCR ran. Only in-frame clones appear in the TCRdb table, and some are missing; sequencing was by immunoSEQ multiplex PCR. The sample has some 110,000 clones, around 84% seen once. The data are from a study of cytomegalovirus exposure and HLA in healthy donors. Germline CDR1 reads SEHNR; CDR2 reads FQNEAQ (reference sequence). V was cut by 5 bases and J by 8 bases, with 21 bases left in between. The CDR3 has 15 residues. Overall study results and limits: About 87% or about 30% of the time was how often most TCR beta V segments were productive, according to an earlier analysis.

The clonotype was recovered from a young man in good health and CMV-seropositive. Sequenced input: PBMCs. The chain recombines TRBV7-9 with TRBJ1-1, with a possible D match to TRBD1 (6 bases). This CDR3 reads CASSTDRKNREEAFF. In nucleotides, the CDR3 is TGTGCCAGCAGCACCGATCGGAAAAACAGGGAGGAAGCTTTCTTT.